This is a list of T cell receptor beta chains from one sample in a study of blood T cell repertoires in COVID-19. Only in-frame clones appear in the TCRdb table, and some are missing; sequencing was by immunoSEQ multiplex PCR. The repertoire holds more than 45,000 clones, with 80% to 90% as singletons. Sequenced sample: peripheral blood. The receptor set was obtained from a human donor in a cohort sampled during active COVID-19. Both conserved end residues are part of each CDR3. The D gene is left open where the match is weak.

TRBD2,TRBV6-2/TRBV6-3,CASSYRVGTSGGARETQYF
-,TRBV6-5,CASSYSKGSPPYEQYF
TRBD1,TRBV7-2,CASSIPGQVNEQYF
TRBD2,TRBV5-1,CASSLEGSGGTRTGELFF
-,TRBV18,CASSPAGDQPQHF
-,TRBV5-1,CASSLSDTNTGELFF
-,TRBV28,CASSLTGPNQPQHF
TRBD2,TRBV6-5,CASSYAGGPYNEQFF
-,TRBV19,CASSGGLDEKLFF
-,TRBV6-5,CASSRGGNTIYF
-,TRBV25-1,CASSEGLDIRGYTF
TRBD1,TRBV7-2,CASSLEQTGAYNYGYTF
-,TRBV19,CASTSSGNTIYF
TRBD1,TRBV7-2,CASSSRDRGYEKLFF
-,TRBV27,CASSLSSGSSPFYGYTF
TRBD1,TRBV19,CASSIKQGPHGYTF
TRBD1,TRBV29-1,CSDGQITGTGNTEAFF
TRBD2,TRBV7-3,CASSPQGLAGGNEQFF
-,TRBV6-5,CASSLQTGGEAFF
-,TRBV19,CASSVRGMTNEKLFF
TRBD1,TRBV19,CASSIRGQGFVPREQYF
TRBD1,TRBV28,CASTLGQTIYGYTF
-,TRBV18,CASSPRTGKGEQYF
-,TRBV7-2,CASSLWFRETQYF
-,TRBV30,CAWSSLGRVGYGYTF
-,TRBV9,CASTRGLADNEQFF
TRBD2,TRBV5-1,CASSNVGLAGGTDTQYF
-,TRBV4-1,CASSQDLGGWPQHF